Listed below are T cell receptor beta chains from one sample, sequenced in a study of response to subunit inactivated influenza vaccine. TCRdb analysed the RT-PCR reads with MiXCR anew, one entry per CDR3 protein. This sample yields more than 400,000 distinct CDR3 sequences, of which more than 7% are seen a single time; over 10% belongs to the top ten. Sample: PBMCs from blood, taken less than 30 months after vaccination. Receptors were obtained from a man in his fifties or sixties who received an inactivated influenza vaccine. CDR3s include the opening cysteine and the closing phenylalanine or tryptophan. Each record gives: J gene, D gene, V gene, clone size, CDR3 length, CDR3 DNA, CDR3 protein. The D gene is left open where the match is weak. Some rows mark clone size as missing; the rest say once, few, many or name a class of expanded clone.

TRBJ2-7 TRBD2 TRBV5-1 few 17 TGCGCCAGCAGCAAACGGACTAGCGGGAGGGAATTCTACGAGCAGTACTTC CASSKRTSGREFYEQYF
TRBJ2-7 TRBD1 TRBV6-1 many 15 TGTGCCAGCAGCGACGGACAGGGGAGCTCCTACGAGCAGTACTTC CASSDGQGSSYEQYF
TRBJ1-1 . TRBV3-1 . 13 TGTGCCAGCAATCGAGGGGTGGGGACTGAAGCTTTCTTT CASNRGVGTEAFF
TRBJ2-1 TRBD2 TRBV28 . 15 TGTGCCAGCAGTTTTGGGCGGGAGGTCTACAATGAGCAGTTCTTC CASSFGREVYNEQFF
TRBJ2-7 . TRBV18 many 14 TGTGCCAGCTCACCACCGTCTGGCTCCTACGAGCAGTACTTC CASSPPSGSYEQYF
TRBJ1-1 TRBD1 TRBV3-1 many 16 TGTGCCAGCAGCCACGGGACAGGGGGCCGGCTGACTGAAGCTTTCTTT CASSHGTGGRLTEAFF
TRBJ2-3 TRBD2 TRBV28 . 11 TGTGCCAGCACTAGCGGGGGGACGCAGTATTTT CASTSGGTQYF
TRBJ2-3 TRBD2 TRBV5-1 few 16 TGCGCCAGCAGCGCTAGCGGGGGGGGGCCTTTAAATACGCAGTATTTT CASSASGGGPLNTQYF
TRBJ1-4 TRBD1 TRBV29-1 few 15 TGCAGCGTTGAAGATCTTGCAGGGGGGAGTGAAAAACTGTTTTTT CSVEDLAGGSEKLFF
TRBJ1-1 . TRBV30 many 13 TGTGCCTGGAGTGTCGGGGCTAACGGGGAAGCTTTCTTT CAWSVGANGEAFF
TRBJ2-7 . TRBV7-8 . 15 TGTGCCAGCAGAGCAGCCCCGACTAGTGCGGGAGAGCAGTACTTC CASRAAPTSAGEQYF
TRBJ2-5 TRBD1 TRBV7-9 few 14 TGTGCCAGCACCCAGCAGGGACAGGGTGCTATCCTGTACTTC CASTQQGQGAILYF
TRBJ1-1 . TRBV19 few 10 TGTGCCAGTAGGGGCTCTGAAGCTTTCTTT CASRGSEAFF
TRBJ2-1 TRBD2 TRBV3-1 . 15 TGTGCCAGCAGCCGAAAGGGACTATTTCACAATGAGCAGTTCTTC CASSRKGLFHNEQFF
TRBJ2-1 TRBD1 TRBV6-6 many 14 TGTGCCAGCAGTACACCGGACAGGGCCAATGAGCAGTTCTTC CASSTPDRANEQFF
TRBJ2-7 TRBD1 TRBV5-1 . 15 TGCGCCAGCAGCTTGGCGGACAGGGGCACCTACGAGCAGTACTTC CASSLADRGTYEQYF
TRBJ2-1 TRBD2 TRBV7-8 many 18 TGTGCCAGCAGCTTAGAATCCTCGTGGCTAGCGGGGAACAATGAGCAGTTCTTC CASSLESSWLAGNNEQFF
TRBJ2-1 . TRBV20-1 . 13 TGCAGTGCTCGGCCTAACGACTACAATGAGCAGTTCTTC CSARPNDYNEQFF
TRBJ2-2 . TRBV12-3/TRBV12-4 many 14 TGTGCCAGCAGTTTGGGGCCCGACACCGGGGAGCTGTTTTTT CASSLGPDTGELFF
TRBJ1-2 . TRBV12-3/TRBV12-4 many 15 TGTGCCAGCACCCATTCTTGGGACGCGAGCTATGGCTACACCTTC CASTHSWDASYGYTF
TRBJ2-2 . TRBV20-1 . 15 TGCAGTGCTAGAGGAAGCGGACCGAACACCGGGGAGCTGTTTTTT CSARGSGPNTGELFF
TRBJ2-7 . TRBV2 . 12 TGTGCCAGCAGTGAAGCTCGGGCCGCTTCAGACTTC CASSEARAASDF
TRBJ2-7 . TRBV20-1 . 13 TGCAGTGCTAGTGTTGCCTCGACCTACGAGCAGTACTTC CSASVASTYEQYF
TRBJ2-7 . TRBV5-1 few 15 TGCGCCAGCAGCTTGGACCGGTACGCGGCCTACGAGCAGTACTTC CASSLDRYAAYEQYF
TRBJ2-1 . TRBV7-9 many 15 TGTGCCAGCAGCCCCCCTTTTAGGGTGGGCAATGAGCAGTTCTTC CASSPPFRVGNEQFF
TRBJ1-1 . TRBV6-4 few 15 TGTGCCAGCAGAGAGACCCGCTGGACGAACACTGAAGCTTTCTTT CASRETRWTNTEAFF
TRBJ2-2 . TRBV6-1 many 13 TGTGCTACTACGGACAAGAACACCGGGGAGCTGTTTTTT CATTDKNTGELFF
TRBJ1-5 . TRBV28 few 12 TGTGCCAGCAGTTGGGAGGTCCAGCCCCAGCATTTT CASSWEVQPQHF